This TCR beta chain originates from a study of early T cells in non-severe SARS-CoV-2 infection. About the research overall: Investigators sequenced bulk RNA drawn from unsorted whole blood, and chains remained unpaired.

V was trimmed by 4 bases and J by 5 bases, leaving 5 bases between them. The length of the CDR3 is 11 residues. Germline V gene data show CDR1 as SGHTA and CDR2 as FQGNSA. Individual cDNA molecules were tagged with unique molecular identifiers, the study reported. TCRdb ran MiXCR on the 5' RACE reads and lists one entry per CDR3 protein. The table has 65,000 to 95,000 distinct CDR3 sequences, 14% seen once; the top ten hold approximately 11%. This clonotype was seen many times. This rearrangement joins TRBV7-2 to TRBJ2-5; D gene unclear. The specimen sequenced was whole blood. The clonotype was recovered from an adult who was a healthcare worker with PCR-confirmed SARS-CoV-2 infection or an uninfected control (not recorded which). CDR3 in DNA: TGTGCCAGCAGCTCAAGGGAGACCCAGTACTTC. Translation: CASSSRETQYF.